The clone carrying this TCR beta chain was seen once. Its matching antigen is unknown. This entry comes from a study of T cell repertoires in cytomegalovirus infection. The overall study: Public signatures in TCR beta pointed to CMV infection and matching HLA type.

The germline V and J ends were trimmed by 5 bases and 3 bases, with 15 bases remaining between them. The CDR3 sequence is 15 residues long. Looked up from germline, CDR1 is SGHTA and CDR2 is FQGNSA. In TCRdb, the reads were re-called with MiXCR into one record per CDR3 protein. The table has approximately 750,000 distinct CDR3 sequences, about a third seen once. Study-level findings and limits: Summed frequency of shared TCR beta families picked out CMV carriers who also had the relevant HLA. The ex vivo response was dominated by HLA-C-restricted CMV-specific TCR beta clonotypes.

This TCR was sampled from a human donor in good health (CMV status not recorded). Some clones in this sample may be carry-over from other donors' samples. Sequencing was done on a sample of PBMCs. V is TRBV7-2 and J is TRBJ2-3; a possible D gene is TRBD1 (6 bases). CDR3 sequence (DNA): TGTGCCAGCAGCCCTCCGGGACACGGGACAGATACGCAGTATTTT. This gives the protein CASSPPGHGTDTQYF.